The rows below give T cell receptor beta chains drawn from one sample of a study of regulatory T cells in long-lasting Graves disease. TCRdb re-derived calls from the multiplex PCR reads in MiXCR, one entry per CDR3 protein. The sample contains roughly 560,000 distinct CDR3 sequences, roughly a sixth of which appear only once. The sample was also reused in another study, on T cells in Graves' hyperthyroidism and ophthalmopathy.

The specimen was peripheral blood mononuclear cells (PBMCs), collected at new diagnosis, from a patient treated with antithyroid drugs. These receptors were collected from a middle-aged woman with Graves disease. CDR3s include the opening cysteine and the closing phenylalanine or tryptophan. Fields, in order: V gene, J gene, D gene, clone size, CDR3 DNA, CDR3 protein. The D gene is left open where the match is weak. Clone size is given for some rows only: seen once, a few or many times, or a class if the clone is expanded.

>TRBV13|TRBJ1-2|NA|NA
TGTGCCAGCAGCCAAGGGACGGCCGCCGTTGGTGGCTACACCTTC
CASSQGTAAVGGYTF
>TRBV5-1|TRBJ2-3|NA|many
TGCGCCAGCAGCTCTTCCCCCCAAACGACAGACACAGATACGCAGTATTTT
CASSSSPQTTDTDTQYF
>TRBV11-3|TRBJ2-7|NA|few
TGTGCCAGCAGCCGGACAGAGTTAGTCTACGAGCAGTACTTC
CASSRTELVYEQYF
>TRBV5-1|TRBJ1-1|NA|many
TGCGCCAGCAGCCCTGACGGGTATACTGAAGCTTTCTTT
CASSPDGYTEAFF
>TRBV20-1|TRBJ2-7|NA|few
TGCAGTGCCCCCAAGGACGGCTCCCTCTCCTACGAGCAGTACTTC
CSAPKDGSLSYEQYF
>TRBV5-5|TRBJ2-7|NA|many
TGTGCCAGCAGCTTGGGTGGCAGTCTCTCCTACGAGCAGTACTTC
CASSLGGSLSYEQYF
>TRBV6-1|TRBJ1-3|NA|few
TGTGCCAGCAGGGCCAGCTCTGGAAACACCATATATTTT
CASRASSGNTIYF
>TRBV19|TRBJ2-7|NA|NA
TGTGCCAGTTCTCGTGGGGGCAGTTACTCCTACGAGCAGTACTTC
CASSRGGSYSYEQYF
>TRBV2|TRBJ1-5|NA|many
TGTGCCAGCAGTGAAATGGGGGAAAGCAATCAGCCCCAGCATTTT
CASSEMGESNQPQHF
>TRBV11-2|TRBJ2-7|TRBD2|many
TGTGCCAGCAGCACTAGGACTAGCGGGGGGCCAACCTACGAGCAGTACTTC
CASSTRTSGGPTYEQYF
>TRBV2|TRBJ1-1|NA|NA
TGTGCCACCGATCCCGGGGCCCGTGAAGCTTTCTTT
CATDPGAREAFF
>TRBV20-1|TRBJ2-7|TRBD1|many
TGCAGTGCTAGAGATCTCGACAGGGAGAACTCCTACGAGCAGTACTTC
CSARDLDRENSYEQYF
>TRBV28|TRBJ2-3|NA|many
TGTGCCACGACTGAGGGAGGCACAGATACGCAGTATTTT
CATTEGGTDTQYF
>TRBV5-1|TRBJ2-7|TRBD1|few
TGCGCCAGCAGCGGGACAGGGGACTCCTACGAGCAGTACTTC
CASSGTGDSYEQYF
>TRBV27|TRBJ1-6|NA|NA
TGTGCCAGCAGAACCGGGACGGCTAATTCACCCCTCCACTTT
CASRTGTANSPLHF
>TRBV5-1|TRBJ1-1|TRBD1|many
TGCGCCAGCAGCTTAGAGGGGGCGCGGGGTGAAGCTTTCTTT
CASSLEGARGEAFF
>TRBV3-1|TRBJ1-6|NA|NA
TGTGCCAGCAGCCACCTGACAGGAGGGAATTCACCCCTCCACTTT
CASSHLTGGNSPLHF
>TRBV5-5|TRBJ1-1|NA|many
TGTGCCAGCAGCTTGTGGGCAGGGGTGAGCACTGAAGCTTTCTTT
CASSLWAGVSTEAFF
>TRBV2|TRBJ1-2|NA|many
TGTGCCAGCAGTGAAGGGGGACGCTATGGCTACACCTTC
CASSEGGRYGYTF
>TRBV7-8|TRBJ2-5|NA|many
TGTGCCAGCAGCTTAGTTCCTCGGAGGGAAGAGACCCAGTACTTC
CASSLVPRREETQYF
>TRBV3-1|TRBJ1-6|TRBD1|many
TGTGCCAGCAGCCAAGGGACAGGCACCCTCCACTTT
CASSQGTGTLHF
>TRBV20-1|TRBJ1-3|NA|few
TGCAGTGCTCTTGGAAGGCGGGAGAGGCAGCCTGGAAACACCATATATTTT
CSALGRRERQPGNTIYF
>TRBV24-1|TRBJ2-5|NA|NA
TGTGCCACCAGTGATAGGAGACACAGACAAGAGACCCAGTACTTC
CATSDRRHRQETQYF
>TRBV11-2|TRBJ1-4|NA|NA
TGTGCCAGCAGCACCGAACCGGCAACTAATGAAAAACTGTTTTTT
CASSTEPATNEKLFF
>TRBV28|TRBJ1-6|TRBD1|many
TGTGCCAGCGGTACACAGGGGGCTAGTTCACCCCTCCACTTT
CASGTQGASSPLHF
>TRBV19|TRBJ2-7|NA|many
TGTGCCAGTAGTATAGACGCAGGGAGCAACGAGCAGTACTTC
CASSIDAGSNEQYF
>TRBV7-8|TRBJ1-1|TRBD1|many
TGTGCCAGCAGCTCACAGGGGATGAACACTGAAGCTTTCTTT
CASSSQGMNTEAFF
>TRBV5-1|TRBJ2-1|NA|once
TGCGCCAGCAGCTTGGCCGCTTCGGGGACTGAGCAGTTCTTC
CASSLAASGTEQFF
>TRBV3-1|TRBJ2-2|TRBD1|NA
TGTGCCAGCAGCCTGACAGGGGATAACGGGGAGCTGTTTTTT
CASSLTGDNGELFF
>TRBV30|TRBJ2-7|NA|few
TGTGCCTGGAGGAGCCCCGGGTCCTACGAGCAGTACTTC
CAWRSPGSYEQYF
>TRBV7-9|TRBJ1-1|NA|many
TGTGCCAGCAGCTTAGTCCACAGAATGAACACTGAAGCTTTCTTT
CASSLVHRMNTEAFF
>TRBV7-2|TRBJ2-3|NA|NA
TGTGCCAGCAGCTTAACAGTATTGGGGGGCTTAGGCACAGATACGCAGTATTTT
CASSLTVLGGLGTDTQYF
>TRBV11-3|TRBJ1-1|NA|many
TGTGCCAGCAGCTTGTGGACTGGGGCAGGGAGTAAGGGTTGGGCTTTCTTT
CASSLWTGAGSKGWAFF
>TRBV30|TRBJ1-5|NA|many
TGTGCCTGGAGTGTACCAGGCCTCGATCAGCCCCAGCATTTT
CAWSVPGLDQPQHF
>TRBV3-1|TRBJ1-1|NA|many
TGTGCCAGCAGCCCAATCAAAAGCTGGACTGAAGCTTTCTTT
CASSPIKSWTEAFF
>TRBV28|TRBJ1-2|NA|many
TGTGCCAGCAGTTTACTGGGGAACTATGGCTACACCTTC
CASSLLGNYGYTF
>TRBV13|TRBJ1-5|NA|many
TGTGCCAGCAGTCGGGGTCGCGATCAGCCCCAGCATTTT
CASSRGRDQPQHF
>TRBV5-1|TRBJ2-3|NA|many
TGCGCCAGCAGCCATAACCCCCCAATGCCAGATACGCAGTATTTT
CASSHNPPMPDTQYF
>TRBV2|TRBJ2-3|TRBD1|many
TGTGCCAGCAGCGAAGACTTGGACAGGGGAGTCACAGATACGCAGTATTTT
CASSEDLDRGVTDTQYF